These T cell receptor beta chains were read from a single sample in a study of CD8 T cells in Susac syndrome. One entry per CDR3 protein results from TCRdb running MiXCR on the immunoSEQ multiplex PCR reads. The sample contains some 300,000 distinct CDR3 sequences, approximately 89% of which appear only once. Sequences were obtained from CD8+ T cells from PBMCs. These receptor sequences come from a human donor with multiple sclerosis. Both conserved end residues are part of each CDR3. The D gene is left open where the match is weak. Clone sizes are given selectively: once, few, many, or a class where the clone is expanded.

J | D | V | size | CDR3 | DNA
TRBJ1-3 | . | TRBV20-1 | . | CSARRQGTAADTIYF | TGCAGTGCTAGACGGCAGGGGACCGCGGCTGACACCATATATTTT
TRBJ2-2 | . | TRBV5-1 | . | CASSDQGPLITGELFF | TGCGCCAGCAGTGATCAGGGTCCCCTAATCACCGGGGAGCTGTTTTTT
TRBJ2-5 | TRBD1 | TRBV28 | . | CANRQGPLQETQYF | TGTGCCAACCGACAGGGGCCTCTCCAAGAGACCCAGTACTTC
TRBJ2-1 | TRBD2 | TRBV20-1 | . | CSARDISGRANDINEQFF | TGCAGTGCTAGAGATATAAGCGGGAGGGCCAATGATATCAATGAGCAGTTCTTC
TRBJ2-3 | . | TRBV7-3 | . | CASSYGLRTDTQYF | TGTGCCAGCAGCTATGGGCTTCGAACAGATACGCAGTATTTT
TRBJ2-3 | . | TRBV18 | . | CASSPSGHTDTQYF | TGTGCCAGCTCACCATCCGGACACACAGATACGCAGTATTTT
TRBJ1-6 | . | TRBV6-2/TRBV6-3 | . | CASKALGVRNSPLHF | TGTGCCAGCAAGGCCTTGGGGGTTCGTAATTCACCCCTCCACTTT
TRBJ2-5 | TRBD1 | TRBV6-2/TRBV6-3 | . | CASSYPALMDRAEETQYF | TGTGCCAGCAGTTACCCCGCCTTAATGGACAGGGCAGAAGAGACCCAGTACTTC
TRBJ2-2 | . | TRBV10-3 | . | CANQDPVDGELFF | TGTGCCAACCAAGACCCGGTGGACGGGGAGCTGTTTTTT
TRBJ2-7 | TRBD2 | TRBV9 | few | CASSRGGALDEQYF | TGTGCCAGCAGCCGCGGGGGGGCCTTGGACGAGCAGTACTTC
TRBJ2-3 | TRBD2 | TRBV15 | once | CATSGLAERGDTQYF | TGTGCCACCTCTGGACTAGCGGAGCGGGGGGATACGCAGTATTTT
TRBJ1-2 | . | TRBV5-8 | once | CASSTGTPYGYTF | TGTGCCAGCAGCACCGGGACACCCTATGGCTACACCTTC
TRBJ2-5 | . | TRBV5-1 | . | CASSQKYQETQYF | TGCGCCAGCAGCCAAAAGTACCAAGAGACCCAGTACTTC
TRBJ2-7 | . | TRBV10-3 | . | CAIRDGGSYEQYF | TGTGCCATCAGGGACGGAGGCTCTTACGAGCAGTACTTC
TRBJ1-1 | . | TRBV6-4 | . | CASSEREETEAFF | TGTGCCAGCAGTGAAAGGGAGGAAACTGAAGCTTTCTTT
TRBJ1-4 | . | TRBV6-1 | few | CASSEFINEKLFF | TGTGCCAGCAGTGAATTCATCAATGAAAAACTGTTTTTT
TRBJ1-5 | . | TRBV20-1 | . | CSAKQGWGNQPQHF | TGCAGTGCAAAACAGGGTTGGGGCAATCAGCCCCAGCATTTT
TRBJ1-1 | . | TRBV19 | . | CASERVGRDTEAFF | TGTGCCAGTGAAAGGGTGGGTCGGGACACTGAAGCTTTCTTT
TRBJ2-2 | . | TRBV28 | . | CASSLLGFDTGELFF | TGTGCCAGCAGTTTGCTAGGTTTCGACACCGGGGAGCTGTTTTTT
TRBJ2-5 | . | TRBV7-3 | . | CASSLKDQETQYF | TGTGCCAGCAGCTTAAAGGACCAGGAGACCCAGTACTTC
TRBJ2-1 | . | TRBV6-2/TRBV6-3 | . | CASSRDWTNEQFF | TGTGCCAGCAGCCGAGACTGGACGAATGAGCAGTTCTTC
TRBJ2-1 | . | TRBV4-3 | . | CASSQDEGLLESGEQFF | TGCGCCAGCAGCCAAGACGAGGGGCTCCTTGAAAGCGGTGAGCAGTTCTTC
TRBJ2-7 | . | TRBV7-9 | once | CAIRTGFEQYF | TGTGCCATCCGAACAGGGTTCGAGCAGTACTTC
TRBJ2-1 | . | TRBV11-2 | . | CASEPRTANEQFF | TGTGCCAGCGAGCCGAGGACAGCCAATGAGCAGTTCTTC
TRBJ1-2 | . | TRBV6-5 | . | CASSSWGPGYGYTF | TGTGCCAGCAGCTCCTGGGGGCCGGGCTATGGCTACACCTTC
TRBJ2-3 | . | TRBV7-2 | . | CASSLDPRGFSTDTQYF | TGTGCCAGCAGCTTAGATCCTAGGGGTTTTAGCACAGATACGCAGTATTTT
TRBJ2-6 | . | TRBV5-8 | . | CASSPSVYKGTGANVLTF | TGTGCCAGCAGCCCCAGTGTCTATAAGGGGACTGGGGCCAACGTCCTGACTTTC
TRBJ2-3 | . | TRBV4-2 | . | CASSQEALAGGPDTQYF | TGTGCCAGCAGCCAAGAAGCACTAGCCGGGGGTCCAGATACGCAGTATTTT
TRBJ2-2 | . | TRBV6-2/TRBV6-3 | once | CASSDTGPGELFF | TGTGCCAGCAGCGACACGGGCCCCGGGGAGCTGTTTTTT
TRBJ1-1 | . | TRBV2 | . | CASGGYNRRNTEAFF | TGTGCCAGCGGGGGGTACAACAGACGGAACACTGAAGCTTTCTTT
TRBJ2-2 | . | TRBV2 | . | CASSPSVGELFF | TGTGCCAGCAGCCCGAGTGTGGGGGAGCTGTTTTTT
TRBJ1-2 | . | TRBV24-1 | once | CATSYFANYGYTF | TGTGCCACCAGTTATTTCGCTAACTATGGCTACACCTTC
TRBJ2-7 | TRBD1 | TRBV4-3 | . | CASSQDYRGSYEQYF | TGCGCCAGCAGCCAAGACTACAGGGGCTCCTACGAGCAGTACTTC
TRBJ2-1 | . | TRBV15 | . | CATSRERGEQFF | TGTGCCACCAGCAGAGAAAGGGGTGAGCAGTTCTTC
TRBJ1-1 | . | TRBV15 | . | CATSAPMNTEAFF | TGTGCCACCAGTGCCCCCATGAACACTGAAGCTTTCTTT
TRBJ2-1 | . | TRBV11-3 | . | CASSSGDTYNEQFF | TGTGCCAGCAGTTCGGGGGATACCTACAATGAGCAGTTCTTC
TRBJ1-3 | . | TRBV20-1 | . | CSARVGLSGNTIYF | TGCAGTGCTAGAGTGGGTCTCTCTGGAAACACCATATATTTT
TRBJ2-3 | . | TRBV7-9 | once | CASSLGIGTSTDTQYF | TGTGCCAGCAGCTTAGGGATAGGTACTAGCACAGATACGCAGTATTTT
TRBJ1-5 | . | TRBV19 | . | CASSISEGNQPQHF | TGTGCCAGTAGTATCTCGGAGGGGAATCAGCCCCAGCATTTT
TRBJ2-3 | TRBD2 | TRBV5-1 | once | CASSLGTSGAGTDTQYF | TGCGCCAGCAGCTTGGGCACTAGCGGGGCTGGCACAGATACGCAGTATTTT
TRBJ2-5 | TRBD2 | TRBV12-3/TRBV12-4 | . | CASSPGTSGTETQYF | TGTGCCAGCAGTCCCGGGACTAGCGGGACCGAGACCCAGTACTTC
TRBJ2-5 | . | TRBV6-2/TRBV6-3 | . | CASSYWVGYQETQYF | TGTGCCAGCAGTTACTGGGTGGGCTACCAAGAGACCCAGTACTTC
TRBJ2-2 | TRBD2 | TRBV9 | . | CASSVETSGNTGELFF | TGTGCCAGCAGCGTAGAGACTAGCGGGAACACCGGGGAGCTGTTTTTT
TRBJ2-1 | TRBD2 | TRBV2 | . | CASSGTSGSSYNEQFF | TGTGCCAGCAGTGGGACTAGCGGGAGCTCCTACAATGAGCAGTTCTTC
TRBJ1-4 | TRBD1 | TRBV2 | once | CASSEGRDSRNEKLFF | TGTGCCAGCAGTGAAGGGAGGGACAGTCGGAATGAAAAACTGTTTTTT
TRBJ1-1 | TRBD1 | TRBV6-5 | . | CASSLRQGYTEAFF | TGTGCCAGCAGTCTACGACAGGGCTACACTGAAGCTTTCTTT
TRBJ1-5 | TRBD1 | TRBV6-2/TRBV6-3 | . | CASSPPGTGDQPQHF | TGTGCCAGCAGTCCTCCCGGGACAGGGGATCAGCCCCAGCATTTT
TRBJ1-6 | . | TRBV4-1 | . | CASSQMGGSTLNSPLHF | TGCGCCAGCAGCCAAATGGGCGGATCTACTCTCAATTCACCCCTCCACTTT
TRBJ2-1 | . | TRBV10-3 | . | CAISAGDEQFF | TGTGCCATCAGTGCAGGGGATGAGCAGTTCTTC
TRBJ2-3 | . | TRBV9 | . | CASSEPALGWSTDTQYF | TGTGCCAGCAGCGAGCCCGCGCTAGGGTGGAGCACAGATACGCAGTATTTT
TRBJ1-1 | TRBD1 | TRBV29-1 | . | CSSKGGQGTEAFF | TGCAGCTCAAAAGGGGGCCAGGGGACTGAAGCTTTCTTT
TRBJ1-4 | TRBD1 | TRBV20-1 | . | CSAEETGAGEKLFF | TGCAGTGCTGAGGAGACAGGGGCTGGTGAAAAACTGTTTTTT
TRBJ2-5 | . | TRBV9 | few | CASNGLEETQYF | TGTGCCAGCAACGGGCTCGAGGAGACCCAGTACTTC
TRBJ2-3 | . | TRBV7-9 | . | CASSGSGDGTDTQYF | TGTGCCAGCAGCGGTAGCGGAGATGGCACAGATACGCAGTATTTT